This T cell receptor (beta chain) was identified during a study of blood T cell repertoires in COVID-19. The sample holds a few counts of this clone. The CDR3 is made up of 12 amino acids. The trim removed 5 bases at V and 3 bases at J, leaving 0 bases unmatched. Germline V CDR1 and CDR2: MNHEY, SVGAGI. Only in-frame clones appear in the TCRdb table, and some are missing; sequencing was by immunoSEQ multiplex PCR. The sample contains tens of thousands of clones, roughly four fifths of which appear only once. The receptor comes from a woman of 80 years or more with acute or convalescent COVID-19. V usage is TRBV6-5 and J usage is TRBJ1-1; TRBD1 agrees at 7 bases. Sequencing input: peripheral blood. Here the CDR3 DNA reads TGTGCCAGCAGTACAGGGGACACTGAAGCTTTCTTT. This translates into CASSTGDTEAFF.